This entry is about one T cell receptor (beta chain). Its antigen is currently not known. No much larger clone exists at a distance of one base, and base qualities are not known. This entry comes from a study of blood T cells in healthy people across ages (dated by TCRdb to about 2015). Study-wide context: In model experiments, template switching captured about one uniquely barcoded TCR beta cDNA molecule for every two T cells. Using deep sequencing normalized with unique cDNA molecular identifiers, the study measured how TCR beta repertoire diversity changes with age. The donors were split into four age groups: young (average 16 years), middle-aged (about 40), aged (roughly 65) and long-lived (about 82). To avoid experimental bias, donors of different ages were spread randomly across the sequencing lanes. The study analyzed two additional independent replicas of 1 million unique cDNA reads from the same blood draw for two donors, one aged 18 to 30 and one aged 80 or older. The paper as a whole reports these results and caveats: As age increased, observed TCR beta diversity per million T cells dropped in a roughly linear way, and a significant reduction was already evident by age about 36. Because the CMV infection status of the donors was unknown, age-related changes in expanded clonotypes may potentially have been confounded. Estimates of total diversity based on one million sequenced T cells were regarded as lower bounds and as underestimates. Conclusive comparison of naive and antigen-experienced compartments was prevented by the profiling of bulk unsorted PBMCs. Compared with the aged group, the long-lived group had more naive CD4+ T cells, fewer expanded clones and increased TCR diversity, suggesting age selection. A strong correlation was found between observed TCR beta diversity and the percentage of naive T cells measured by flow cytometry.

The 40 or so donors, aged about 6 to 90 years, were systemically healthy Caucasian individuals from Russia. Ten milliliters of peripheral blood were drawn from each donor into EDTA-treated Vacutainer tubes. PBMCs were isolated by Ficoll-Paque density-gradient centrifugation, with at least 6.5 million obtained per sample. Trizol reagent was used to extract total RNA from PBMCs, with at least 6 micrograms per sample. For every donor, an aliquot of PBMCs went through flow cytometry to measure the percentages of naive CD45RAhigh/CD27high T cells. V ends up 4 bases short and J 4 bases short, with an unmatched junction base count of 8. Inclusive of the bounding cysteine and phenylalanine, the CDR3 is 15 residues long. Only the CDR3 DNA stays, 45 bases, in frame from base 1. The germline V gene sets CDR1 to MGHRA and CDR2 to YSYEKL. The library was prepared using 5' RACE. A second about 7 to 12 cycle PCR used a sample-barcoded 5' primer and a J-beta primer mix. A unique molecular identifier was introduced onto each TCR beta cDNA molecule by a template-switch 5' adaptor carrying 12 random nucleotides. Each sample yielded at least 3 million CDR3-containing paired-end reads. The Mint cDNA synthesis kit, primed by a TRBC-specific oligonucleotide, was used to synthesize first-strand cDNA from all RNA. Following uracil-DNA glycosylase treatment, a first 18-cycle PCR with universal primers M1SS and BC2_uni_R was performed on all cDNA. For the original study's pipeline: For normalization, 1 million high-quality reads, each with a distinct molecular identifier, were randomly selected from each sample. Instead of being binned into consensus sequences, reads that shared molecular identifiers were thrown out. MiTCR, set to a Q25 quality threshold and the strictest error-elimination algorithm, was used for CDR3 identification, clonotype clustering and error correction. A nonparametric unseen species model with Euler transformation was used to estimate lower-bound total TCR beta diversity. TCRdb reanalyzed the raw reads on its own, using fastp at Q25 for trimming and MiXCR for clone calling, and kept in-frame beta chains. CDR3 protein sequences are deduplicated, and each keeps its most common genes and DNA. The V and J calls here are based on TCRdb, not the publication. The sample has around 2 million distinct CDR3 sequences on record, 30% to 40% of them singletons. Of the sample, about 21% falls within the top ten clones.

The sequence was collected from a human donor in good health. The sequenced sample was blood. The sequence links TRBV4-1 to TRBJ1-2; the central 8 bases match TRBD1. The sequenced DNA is TGCGCCAGCAGCCGCGGGGCAGGGGGCTTCTATGGCTACACCTTC. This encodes CASSRGAGGFYGYTF.